Listed here is a single T cell receptor beta chain. Its antigen is not known. This entry belongs to a study of cytotoxic CD8 clonotypes in ibrutinib-treated CLL. Turning to the study itself: Response specimens were obtained following a median treatment duration of around 12 months, with a range of 6 to 36. Samples showed on average roughly 260,000 productive templates and tens of thousands of productive rearrangements. Broader study findings: Relative to age-matched healthy donors, clonality at baseline was higher, and it tracked circulating CD8+ T-cell counts.

The repertoire was sequenced with immunoSEQ multiplex PCR; TCRdb's copy has only in-frame clones and lacks some. The sample yields 300,000 or so clones, 67% seen once. Trimming took 0 bases from V and 5 from J, leaving 6 bases between them. CDR1 and CDR2 from the germline V gene are SGHDT and YYEEEE. The CDR3 length is 12 residues. The origin of this receptor is a human donor with chronic lymphocytic leukemia. The starting material was PBMCs, obtained after 36 months of ibrutinib treatment. The chain has TRBV5-6 and TRBJ2-7; maybe TRBD1 (5 bases). CDR3 residues: CASSLEGNEQYF. In DNA form, the CDR3 reads TGTGCCAGCAGCTTGGAGGGGAACGAGCAGTACTTC.